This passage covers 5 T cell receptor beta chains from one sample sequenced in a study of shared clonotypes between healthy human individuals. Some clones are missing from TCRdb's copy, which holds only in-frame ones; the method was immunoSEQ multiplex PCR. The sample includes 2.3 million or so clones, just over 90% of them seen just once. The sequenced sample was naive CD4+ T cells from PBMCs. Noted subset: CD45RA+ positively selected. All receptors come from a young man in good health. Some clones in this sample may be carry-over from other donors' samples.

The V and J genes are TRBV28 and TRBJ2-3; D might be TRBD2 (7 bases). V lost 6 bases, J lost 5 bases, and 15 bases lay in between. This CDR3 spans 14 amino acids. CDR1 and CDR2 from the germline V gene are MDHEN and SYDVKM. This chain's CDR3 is CASRQRGGGDTQYF. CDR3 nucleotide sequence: TGTGCCAGCAGGCAGCGGGGAGGGGGAGATACGCAGTATTTT.

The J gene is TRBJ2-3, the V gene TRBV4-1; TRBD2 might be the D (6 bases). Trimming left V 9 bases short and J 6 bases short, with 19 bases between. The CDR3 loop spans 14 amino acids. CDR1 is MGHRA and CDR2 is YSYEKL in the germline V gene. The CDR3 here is CASAREELRDTQYF. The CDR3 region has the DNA TGCGCCAGTGCCAGGGAGGAGTTACGGGATACGCAGTATTTT.

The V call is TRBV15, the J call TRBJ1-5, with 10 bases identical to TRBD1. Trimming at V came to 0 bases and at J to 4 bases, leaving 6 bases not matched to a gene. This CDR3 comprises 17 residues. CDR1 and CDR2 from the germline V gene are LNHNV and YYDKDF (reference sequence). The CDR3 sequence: CATSREETGGFNQPQHF. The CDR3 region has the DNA TGTGCCACCAGCAGAGAGGAGACAGGGGGCTTTAATCAGCCCCAGCATTTT.

CDR3 bases: TGTGCCAGCTCACAGGACAGGGCGTACGAGCAGTACTTC. Amino acid sequence: CASSQDRAYEQYF. J is TRBJ2-7 and V is TRBV18; 8 nucleotides line up with TRBD1. The CDR3 sequence is 13 residues long. Trimming cost V 4 bases and J 4 bases; bases outside gene matches: 3. CDR1 KGHSH and CDR2 LQKENI come from the germline V gene.

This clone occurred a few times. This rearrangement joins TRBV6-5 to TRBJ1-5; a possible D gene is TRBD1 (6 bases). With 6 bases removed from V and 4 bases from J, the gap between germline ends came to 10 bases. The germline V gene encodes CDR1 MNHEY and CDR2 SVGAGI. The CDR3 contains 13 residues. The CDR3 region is CASSRDKNQPQHF. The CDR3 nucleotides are TGTGCCAGCAGCCGGGACAAGAATCAGCCCCAGCATTTT.